These 11 T cell receptor beta chains were sequenced from one sample in a study of T cell responses to AZD1222 COVID-19 vaccine. The repertoire was sequenced with immunoSEQ multiplex PCR; TCRdb's copy has only in-frame clones and lacks some. The sample yields tens of thousands of clones, over 75% seen once. The sample consisted of peripheral blood, taken on day 0 of AZD1222 vaccination. The receptors were gathered from an adult in good health.

V usage is TRBV5-4 and J usage is TRBJ1-2; D perhaps matches TRBD1 (6 bases). This CDR3 contains 14 residues. V dropped 0 bases and J dropped 6 bases, with 12 bases sitting between them. Germline CDR1 is SGHNT and CDR2 is YYREEE (reference sequence). CDR3 sequence: CASSLALGADGYTF. The CDR3 nucleotides read TGTGCCAGCAGCTTGGCCTTGGGGGCGGATGGCTACACCTTC.

The J gene is TRBJ2-7, the V gene TRBV28; 8 bases are a match to TRBD2. With V trimmed by 5 bases and J by 3 bases, 9 bases remained unmatched. The germline CDR1 and CDR2 sequences are MDHEN and SYDVKM. The CDR3 is made up of 15 amino acids. In nucleotides, the CDR3 is TGTGCCAGCAGTCCCCTGGCGGGAGGCCTCTACGAGCAGTACTTC. This gives the protein CASSPLAGGLYEQYF.

This clone was observed once. The J gene is TRBJ2-7, the V gene TRBV10-2; D might be TRBD2 (5 bases). Per the germline V gene, CDR1 is WSHSY and CDR2 is SAAADI. This CDR3 region has 13 residues. V lost 7 bases and J lost 3, with 13 bases in between. CDR3 amino acids: CASKTDGGYEQYF. CDR3 DNA sequence: TGCGCCAGCAAAACGGACGGAGGCTACGAGCAGTACTTC.

The chain recombines TRBV27 with TRBJ2-1, with a weak D call TRBD1 (6 bases). Germline loops: CDR1 MNHEY, CDR2 SMNVEV (reference sequence). The CDR3 is 12 residues long. Trimming took 7 bases from V and 9 from J, leaving 13 bases between them. This chain's CDR3 is CASTTGGREQFF. The CDR3 bases are TGTGCCAGCACGACAGGCGGGCGTGAGCAGTTCTTC.

V is TRBV19 and J is TRBJ2-3, with D perhaps matching TRBD1 (6 bases). Between the trimmed V and J ends, which lost 6 bases and 3 bases, there was a span of 22 bases. Germline V gene data show CDR1 as LNHDA and CDR2 as SQIVND (reference sequence). This CDR3 has 17 amino acids. The DNA for the CDR3 is TGTGCCAGTAGCCCTAGAGGTTTGACAGGAAGTACAGATACGCAGTATTTT. This sequence encodes CASSPRGLTGSTDTQYF. The full variable domain, with the rest looked up from reference TRBV19 and TRBJ2-3, is DGGITQSPKYLFRKEGQNVTLSCEQNLNHDAMYWYRQDPGQGLRLIYYSQIVNDFQKGDIAEGYSVSREKKESFPLTVTSAQKNPTAFYLCASSPRGLTGSTDTQYFGPGTRLTVL.

The gene calls are TRBV29-1 and TRBJ2-7; no clear D. V was clipped by 3 bases and J by 1 base, with 16 bases between them. The CDR3 is 15 amino acids. Germline V CDR1 and CDR2: SQVTM, ANQGSEA. CDR3 bases: TGCAGCGTTGAGTTAGCCCGGACCACTTCCTACGAGCAGTACTTC. This sequence encodes CSVELARTTSYEQYF.

The chain couples TRBV5-4 to TRBJ1-1; a weak D match, TRBD1 (5 bases). Trimming pared 2 bases from V and 4 bases from J, leaving 9 bases between. The CDR3 sequence is 13 residues long. Germline-derived CDR1 and CDR2 are SGHNT and YYREEE (reference sequence). CDR3 protein: CASSFHGGTEAFF. CDR3 bases: TGTGCCAGCAGCTTCCACGGGGGCACTGAAGCTTTCTTT.

This clone has just one count. The chain joins TRBV6-6 to TRBJ2-7; D may be TRBD1 or TRBD2 (5 bases each). The CDR3 is made up of 12 amino acids. Trimming cost V 2 bases and J 4 bases, with 6 bases left between them. The germline gives CDR1 MNHNY, CDR2 SVGAGI (reference sequence). In nucleotides, the CDR3 is TGTGCCAGCAGTTACGAGGGGTACGAGCAGTACTTC. This encodes CASSYEGYEQYF.

J is TRBJ1-2 and V is TRBV6-4; maybe TRBD1 (6 bases). Trimming removed 5 bases at V and 10 bases at J, with 14 bases between. Germline-derived CDR1 and CDR2 are MRHNA and SNTAGT. The CDR3 sequence is 12 residues long. The CDR3 sequence is CASSRGAFDYTF. CDR3 in DNA: TGTGCCAGCAGTAGGGGGGCATTCGACTACACCTTC.

The V and J genes are TRBV6-2 or TRBV6-3 and TRBJ2-7; the D call may be TRBD1 or TRBD2 (5 bases each). V shed 5 bases and J shed 4 bases, with 15 bases lying between them. CDR1 MNHEY and CDR2 SVGEGT come from the germline V gene. The CDR3 sequence is 14 residues long. DNA for the CDR3: TGTGCCAGCAGTAGGTCCCGGGACGGTTACGAGCAGTACTTC. Its translation is CASSRSRDGYEQYF.

The rearrangement links TRBV2 to TRBJ2-5; D is unresolved. The CDR3 contains 11 residues. Germline values: CDR1 SNHLY, CDR2 FYNNEI. Trimming pared 10 bases from V and 5 bases from J, leaving 11 bases between. CDR3 amino acids: CANRVGETQYF. The CDR3 region has the DNA TGTGCCAACCGAGTGGGTGAGACCCAGTACTTC. The variable domain in full, with the rest retrieved from reference TRBV2 and TRBJ2-5, is EPEVTQTPSHQVTQMGQEVILRCVPISNHLYFYWYRQILGQKVEFLVSFYNNEISEKSEIFDDQFSVERPDGSNFTLKIRSTKLEDSAMYFCANRVGETQYFGPGTRLLVL.